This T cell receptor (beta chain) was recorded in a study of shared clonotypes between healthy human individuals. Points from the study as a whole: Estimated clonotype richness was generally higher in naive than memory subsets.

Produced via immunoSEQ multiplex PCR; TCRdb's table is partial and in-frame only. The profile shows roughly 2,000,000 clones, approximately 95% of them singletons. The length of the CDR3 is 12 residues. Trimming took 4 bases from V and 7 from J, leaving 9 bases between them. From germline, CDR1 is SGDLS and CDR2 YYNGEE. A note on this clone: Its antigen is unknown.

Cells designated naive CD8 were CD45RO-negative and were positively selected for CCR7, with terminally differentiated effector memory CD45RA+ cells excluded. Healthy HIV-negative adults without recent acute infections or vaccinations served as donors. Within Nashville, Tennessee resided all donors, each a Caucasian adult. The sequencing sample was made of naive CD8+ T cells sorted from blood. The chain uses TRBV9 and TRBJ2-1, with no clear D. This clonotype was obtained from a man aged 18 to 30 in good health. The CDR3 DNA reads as TGTGCCAGCAGCCCCTGGAGTAATGAGCAGTTCTTC. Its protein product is CASSPWSNEQFF.